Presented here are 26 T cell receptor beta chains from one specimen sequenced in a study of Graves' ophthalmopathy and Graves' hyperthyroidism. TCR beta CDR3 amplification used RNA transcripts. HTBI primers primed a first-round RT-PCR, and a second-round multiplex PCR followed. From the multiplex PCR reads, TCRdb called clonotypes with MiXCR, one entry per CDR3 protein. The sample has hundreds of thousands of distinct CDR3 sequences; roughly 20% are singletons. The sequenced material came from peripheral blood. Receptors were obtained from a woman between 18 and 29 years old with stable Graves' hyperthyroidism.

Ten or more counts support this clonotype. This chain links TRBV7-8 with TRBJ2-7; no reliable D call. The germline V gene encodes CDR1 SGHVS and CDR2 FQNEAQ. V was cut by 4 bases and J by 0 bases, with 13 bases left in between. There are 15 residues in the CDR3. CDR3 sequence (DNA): TGTGCCAGCAGCTACCGGACGGAGAACTCCTACGAGCAGTACTTC. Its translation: CASSYRTENSYEQYF.

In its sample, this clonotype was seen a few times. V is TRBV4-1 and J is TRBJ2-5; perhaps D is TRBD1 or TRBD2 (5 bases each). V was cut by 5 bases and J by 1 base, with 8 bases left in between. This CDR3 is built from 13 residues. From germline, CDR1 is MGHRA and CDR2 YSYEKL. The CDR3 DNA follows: TGCGCCAGCAGCGAAGGGACCCAAGAGACCCAGTACTTC. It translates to CASSEGTQETQYF.

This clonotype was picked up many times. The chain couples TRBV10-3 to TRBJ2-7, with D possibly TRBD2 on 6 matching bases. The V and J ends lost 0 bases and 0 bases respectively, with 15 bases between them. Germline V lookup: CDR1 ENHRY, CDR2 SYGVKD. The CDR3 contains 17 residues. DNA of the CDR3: TGTGCCATCAGTGAGTCTTCCTTCTGGCGGGGCTCCTACGAGCAGTACTTC. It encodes CAISESSFWRGSYEQYF.

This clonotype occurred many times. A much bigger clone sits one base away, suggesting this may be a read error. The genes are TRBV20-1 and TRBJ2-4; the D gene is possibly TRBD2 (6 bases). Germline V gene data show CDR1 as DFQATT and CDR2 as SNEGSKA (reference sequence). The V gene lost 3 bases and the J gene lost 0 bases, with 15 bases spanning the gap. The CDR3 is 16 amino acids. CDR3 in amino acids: CSASETGGLAKNIQYF. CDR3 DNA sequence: TGCAGTGCTAGTGAAACAGGAGGGCTAGCCAAAAACATTCAGTACTTC.

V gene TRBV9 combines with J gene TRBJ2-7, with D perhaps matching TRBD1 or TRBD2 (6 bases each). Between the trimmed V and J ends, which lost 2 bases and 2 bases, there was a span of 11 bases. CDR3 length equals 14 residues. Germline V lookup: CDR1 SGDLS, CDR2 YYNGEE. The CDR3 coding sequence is TGTGCCAGCAGCGTCCGGGGGCAGCCCTACGAGCAGTACTTC. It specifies CASSVRGQPYEQYF.

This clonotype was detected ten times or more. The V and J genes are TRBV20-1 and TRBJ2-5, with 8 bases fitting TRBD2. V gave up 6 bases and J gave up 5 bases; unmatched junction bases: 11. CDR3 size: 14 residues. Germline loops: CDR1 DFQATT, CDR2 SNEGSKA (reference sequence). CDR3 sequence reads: CSAIHSGGRETQYF. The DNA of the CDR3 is TGCAGTGCCATCCATTCGGGGGGGCGGGAGACCCAGTACTTC.

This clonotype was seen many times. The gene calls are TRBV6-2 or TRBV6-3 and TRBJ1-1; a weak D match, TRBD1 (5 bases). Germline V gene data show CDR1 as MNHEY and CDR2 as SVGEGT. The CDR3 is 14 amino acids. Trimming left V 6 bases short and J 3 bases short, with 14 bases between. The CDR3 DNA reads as TGTGCCAGCAGCGCCCAGGGCCCCGACACTGAAGCTTTCTTT. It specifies CASSAQGPDTEAFF.

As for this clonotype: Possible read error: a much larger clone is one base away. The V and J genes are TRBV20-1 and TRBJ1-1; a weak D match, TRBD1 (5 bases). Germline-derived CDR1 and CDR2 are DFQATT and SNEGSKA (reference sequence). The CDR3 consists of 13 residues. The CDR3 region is CSAAQSGNTEACF. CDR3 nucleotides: TGCAGTGCTGCCCAATCAGGGAACACTGAAGCTTGCTTT.

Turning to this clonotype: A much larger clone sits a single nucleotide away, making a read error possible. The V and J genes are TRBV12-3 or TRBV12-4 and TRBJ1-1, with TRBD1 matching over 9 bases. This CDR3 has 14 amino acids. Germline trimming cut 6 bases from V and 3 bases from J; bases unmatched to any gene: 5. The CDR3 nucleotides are TGTGCCAGCAGCTTTAACAGGGGGCACACTGAAGCTTTCTTT. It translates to CASSFNRGHTEAFF.

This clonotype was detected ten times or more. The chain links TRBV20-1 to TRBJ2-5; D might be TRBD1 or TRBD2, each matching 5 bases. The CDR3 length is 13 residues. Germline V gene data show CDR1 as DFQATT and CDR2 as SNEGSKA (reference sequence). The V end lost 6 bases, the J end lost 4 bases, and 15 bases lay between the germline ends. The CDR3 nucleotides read TGCAGTGCCCCCGGCCCCGGGACAGAGACCCAGTACTTC. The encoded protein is CSAPGPGTETQYF.

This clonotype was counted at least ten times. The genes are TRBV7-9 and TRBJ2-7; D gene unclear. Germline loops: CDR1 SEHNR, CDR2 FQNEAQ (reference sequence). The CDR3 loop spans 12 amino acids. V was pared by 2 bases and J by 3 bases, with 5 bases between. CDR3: CASSLYNYEQYF. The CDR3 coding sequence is TGTGCCAGCAGCTTATACAACTACGAGCAGTACTTC.

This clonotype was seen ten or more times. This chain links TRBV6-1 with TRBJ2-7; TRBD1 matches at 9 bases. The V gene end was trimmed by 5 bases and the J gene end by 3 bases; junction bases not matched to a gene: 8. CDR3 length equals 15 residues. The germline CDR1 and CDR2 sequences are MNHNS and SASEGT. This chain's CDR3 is CASSIGTGNLYEQYF. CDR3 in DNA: TGTGCCAGCAGTATAGGGACAGGGAACCTCTACGAGCAGTACTTC.

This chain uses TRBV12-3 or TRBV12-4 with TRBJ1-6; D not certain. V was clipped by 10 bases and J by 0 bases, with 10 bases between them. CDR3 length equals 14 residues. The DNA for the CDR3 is TGTGCCACCGGGGAGAGCTCCTATAATTCACCCCTCCACTTT. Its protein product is CATGESSYNSPLHF.

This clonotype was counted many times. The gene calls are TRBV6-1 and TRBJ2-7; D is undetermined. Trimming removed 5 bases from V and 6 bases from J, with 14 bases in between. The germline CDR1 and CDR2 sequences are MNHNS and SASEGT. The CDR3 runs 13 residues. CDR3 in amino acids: CASSPNSDGEQYF. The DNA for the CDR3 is TGTGCCAGCAGTCCCAACAGCGATGGCGAGCAGTACTTC.

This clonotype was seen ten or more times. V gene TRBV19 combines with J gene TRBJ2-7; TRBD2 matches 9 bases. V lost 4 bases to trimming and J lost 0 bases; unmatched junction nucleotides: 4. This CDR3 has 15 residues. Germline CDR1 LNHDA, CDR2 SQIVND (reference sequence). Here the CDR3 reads CASSRGSGSSYEQYF. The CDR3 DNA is TGTGCCAGTAGTAGGGGTAGCGGGAGCTCCTACGAGCAGTACTTC. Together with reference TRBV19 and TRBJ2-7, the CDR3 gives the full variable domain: DGGITQSPKYLFRKEGQNVTLSCEQNLNHDAMYWYRQDPGQGLRLIYYSQIVNDFQKGDIAEGYSVSREKKESFPLTVTSAQKNPTAFYLCASSRGSGSSYEQYFGPGTRLTVT.

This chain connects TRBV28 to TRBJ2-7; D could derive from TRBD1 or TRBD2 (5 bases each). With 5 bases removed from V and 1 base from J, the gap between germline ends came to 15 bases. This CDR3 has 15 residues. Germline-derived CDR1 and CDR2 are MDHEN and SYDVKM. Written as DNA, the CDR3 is TGTGCCAGCAGTGAAGAACTAGGGGAGTCCTACGAGCAGTACTTC. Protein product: CASSEELGESYEQYF. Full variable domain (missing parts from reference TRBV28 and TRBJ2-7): DVKVTQSSRYLVKRTGEKVFLECVQDMDHENMFWYRQDPGLGLRLIYFSYDVKMKEKGDIPEGYSVSREKKERFSLILESASTNQTSMYLCASSEELGESYEQYFGPGTRLTVT.

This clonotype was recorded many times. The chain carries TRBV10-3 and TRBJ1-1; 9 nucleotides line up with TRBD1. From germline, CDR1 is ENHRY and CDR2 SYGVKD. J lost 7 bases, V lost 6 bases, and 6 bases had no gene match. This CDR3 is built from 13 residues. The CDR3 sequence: CAIRSDRGDEAFF. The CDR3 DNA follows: TGTGCCATCAGATCCGACAGGGGGGATGAAGCTTTCTTT.

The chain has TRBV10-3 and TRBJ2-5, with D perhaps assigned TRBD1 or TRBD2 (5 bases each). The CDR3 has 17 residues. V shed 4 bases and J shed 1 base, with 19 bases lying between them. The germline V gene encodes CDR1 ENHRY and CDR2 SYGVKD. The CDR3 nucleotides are TGTGCCATCAGTGCCGGGACCGCCCGGGGCCCCCAAGAGACCCAGTACTTC. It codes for CAISAGTARGPQETQYF.

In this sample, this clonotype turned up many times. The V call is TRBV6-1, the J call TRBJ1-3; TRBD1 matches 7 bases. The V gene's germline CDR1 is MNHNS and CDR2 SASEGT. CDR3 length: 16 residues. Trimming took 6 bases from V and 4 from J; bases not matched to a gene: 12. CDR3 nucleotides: TGTGCCAGCAGCAGGACAGGCCCTGGACTCGGAAACACCATATATTTT. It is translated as CASSRTGPGLGNTIYF.

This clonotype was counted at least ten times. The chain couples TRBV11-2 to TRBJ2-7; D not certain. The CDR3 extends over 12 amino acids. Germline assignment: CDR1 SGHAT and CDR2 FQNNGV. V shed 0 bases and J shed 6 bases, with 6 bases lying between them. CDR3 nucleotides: TGTGCCAGCAGCTTAGAGCGGTTCGAGCAGTACTTC. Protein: CASSLERFEQYF.

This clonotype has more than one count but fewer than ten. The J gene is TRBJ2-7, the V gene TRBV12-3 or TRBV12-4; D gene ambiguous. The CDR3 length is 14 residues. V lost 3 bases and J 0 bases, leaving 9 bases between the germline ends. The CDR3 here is CASSFTEGSYEQYF. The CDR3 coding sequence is TGTGCCAGCAGTTTTACAGAAGGCTCCTACGAGCAGTACTTC.

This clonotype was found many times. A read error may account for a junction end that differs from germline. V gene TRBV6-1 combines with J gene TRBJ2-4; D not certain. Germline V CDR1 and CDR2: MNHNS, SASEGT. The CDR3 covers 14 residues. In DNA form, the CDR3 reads TGTGCCAGCCTAGAACGTGGCGCCAAAAACATTAAGTACTTC. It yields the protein CASLERGAKNIKYF.

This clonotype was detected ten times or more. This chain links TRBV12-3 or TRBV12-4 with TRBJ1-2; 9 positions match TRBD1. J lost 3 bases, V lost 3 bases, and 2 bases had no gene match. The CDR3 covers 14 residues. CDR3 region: CASSFGTGHYGYTF. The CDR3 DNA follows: TGTGCCAGCAGTTTCGGGACAGGGCACTATGGCTACACCTTC.

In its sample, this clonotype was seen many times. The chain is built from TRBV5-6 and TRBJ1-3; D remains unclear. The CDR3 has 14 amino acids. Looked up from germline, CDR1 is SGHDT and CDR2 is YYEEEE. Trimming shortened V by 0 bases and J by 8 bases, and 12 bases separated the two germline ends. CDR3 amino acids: CASSLVALVDTIYF. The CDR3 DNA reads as TGTGCCAGCAGCTTGGTTGCGTTGGTTGACACCATATATTTT.

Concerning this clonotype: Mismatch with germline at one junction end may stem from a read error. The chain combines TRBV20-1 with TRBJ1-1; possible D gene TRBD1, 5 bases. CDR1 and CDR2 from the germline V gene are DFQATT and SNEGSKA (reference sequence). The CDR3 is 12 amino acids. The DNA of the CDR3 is TGCAGTCCTACCCAGGGTGGAACTGAAGCCTTCTTT. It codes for CSPTQGGTEAFF.

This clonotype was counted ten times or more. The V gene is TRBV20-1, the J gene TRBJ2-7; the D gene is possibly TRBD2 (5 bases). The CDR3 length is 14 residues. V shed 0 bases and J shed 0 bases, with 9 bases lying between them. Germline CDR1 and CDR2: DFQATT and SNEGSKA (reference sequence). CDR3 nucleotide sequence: TGCAGTGCTAGAGATTACGGGAACTCCTACGAGCAGTACTTC. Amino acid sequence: CSARDYGNSYEQYF.